A single sample gave rise to the 22 T cell receptor beta chains below, sequenced in a study of blood T cells in healthy people across ages. Primed by a sample-barcoded 5' primer and a J-beta primer mix, a second PCR proceeded for about 7 to 12 cycles. TCRdb fed the 5' RACE reads into MiXCR, producing one record per CDR3 protein. Here the sample spans about 750,000 distinct CDR3 sequences, less than 70% being singletons. Sequenced sample: blood. Receptor source: an older man in good health.

This sequence joins TRBV12-3 or TRBV12-4 and TRBJ2-3, with 9 bases lining up with TRBD2. V lost 4 bases, J lost 14 bases, and 16 bases stayed unmatched. The length of the CDR3 is 15 residues. The CDR3 reads CASSWTGLAVGYAYF. DNA of the CDR3: TGTGCCAGCAGTTGGACGGGACTAGCAGTGGGGTACGCGTATTTT.

V usage is TRBV7-9 and J usage is TRBJ1-2; possibly TRBD1 for D (5 bases). Trimming removed 5 bases at V and 8 bases at J, with 18 bases between. CDR3 size: 14 residues. Germline CDR1 SEHNR, CDR2 FQNEAQ (reference sequence). CDR3 sequence reads: CASSPATGPGGYTF. The CDR3 DNA reads as TGTGCCAGCAGCCCAGCTACGGGACCCGGGGGCTACACCTTC.

This clonotype was picked up one time. At one boundary the junction diverges from the germline segment, which might be a read error. This chain uses TRBV18 with TRBJ2-4, with a weak D call TRBD1 (5 bases). The germline CDR1 and CDR2 sequences are KGHSH and LQKENI. This CDR3 spans 14 amino acids. CDR3 in amino acids: CASPPGLAKNIQYF. CDR3 in DNA: TGTGCCAGCCCACCAGGGTTAGCCAAAAACATTCAGTACTTC.

This chain joins TRBV11-1 and TRBJ2-7; 10 positions agree with TRBD1. V dropped 4 bases and J dropped 4; count of bases not matched to a gene: 10. The CDR3 spans 16 residues. Germline CDR1 and CDR2: SGHAT and FQDESV (reference sequence). The CDR3 sequence: CASSSGGRDRGYEQYF. For the CDR3, the DNA is TGTGCCAGCAGCTCAGGCGGCCGGGACAGGGGATACGAGCAGTACTTC.

This clonotype was counted between two and nine times. The chain couples TRBV20-1 to TRBJ2-1; a weak D match, TRBD2 (5 bases). Germline lookup yields CDR1 DFQATT and CDR2 SNEGSKA (reference sequence). Deletions cut 0 bases from V and 9 bases from J, with 12 bases between. The CDR3 is made up of 13 amino acids. CDR3 coding DNA: TGCAGTGCTAGAGATCCGGGAACAATTGAGCAGTTCTTC. Its protein is CSARDPGTIEQFF.

V usage is TRBV25-1 and J usage is TRBJ2-1; 8 positions agree with TRBD2. This CDR3 region has 15 residues. J gave up 2 bases and V 6 bases, and 6 bases lay outside the gene matches. Germline CDR1 is MGHDK and CDR2 is SYGVNS. The CDR3 spells CASRKAGVTYNEQFF. DNA for the CDR3: TGTGCCAGCAGGAAAGCGGGAGTAACCTACAATGAGCAGTTCTTC.

This clonotype occurred a few times. The CDR3 sequence: CASRPGQGAADTQYF. The DNA of the CDR3 is TGTGCCAGCAGACCGGGACAGGGGGCCGCAGATACGCAGTATTTT. The chain is built from TRBV7-2 and TRBJ2-3; 12 positions match TRBD1. Trimming took 6 bases from V and 4 from J; bases not matched to a gene: 5. CDR1 and CDR2 from the germline V gene are SGHTA and FQGNSA. The CDR3 totals 15 residues.

CDR3 residues: CASSYLAESTDTQYF. The CDR3, as DNA: TGTGCCAGCAGTTATCTCGCAGAGAGCACAGATACGCAGTATTTT. The chain couples TRBV6-5 to TRBJ2-3; D not resolved. Germline V lookup: CDR1 MNHEY, CDR2 SVGAGI. V lost 3 bases to trimming and J lost 0 bases, with 10 bases between them. The CDR3 is 15 amino acids.

The chain has TRBV24-1 and TRBJ2-5; TRBD1 agrees at 9 bases. The J call could be wrong; TRBJ2-7 is a better fit for the DNA end. This CDR3 is 16 amino acids long. CDR1 KGHDR and CDR2 SFDVKD come from the germline V gene. CDR3 sequence (DNA): TGTGCCACCAGTGATTCCGACAGGGGGTTGGACTACGAGCAGTACTTC. Translated: CATSDSDRGLDYEQYF.

This clonotype has just a few counts. The chain recombines TRBV27 with TRBJ2-7; 9 nucleotides agree with TRBD2. This CDR3 is built from 16 residues. Germline lookup yields CDR1 MNHEY and CDR2 SMNVEV (reference sequence). V lost 3 bases and J lost 0; bases outside the gene matches: 6. The CDR3 DNA reads TGTGCCAGCAGTTTCCGGCGGGAGGGACCCTCCTACGAGCAGTACTTC. Protein sequence: CASSFRREGPSYEQYF.

J is TRBJ1-2 and V is TRBV20-1; 8 bases align to TRBD1. After removal of 5 bases from V and 6 bases from J, the junction contained 11 bases not matched to a gene. Looked up from germline, CDR1 is DFQATT and CDR2 is SNEGSKA (reference sequence). This CDR3 is built from 14 residues. In DNA form, the CDR3 reads TGCAGTGCTTCACCACTACAGGGGGATCATGGCTACACCTTC. This gives the protein CSASPLQGDHGYTF.

Here the CDR3 reads CASSLHPARYAYF. The CDR3 DNA follows: TGTGCCAGCAGCCTCCATCCAGCGCGGTACGCGTATTTT. The chain is built from TRBV7-2 and TRBJ2-3; D not certain. Germline CDR1 and CDR2: SGHTA and FQGNSA. This CDR3 comprises 13 residues. The ends were cut back, 5 bases at V and 14 bases at J, with 20 bases in the middle.

The genes are TRBV5-1 and TRBJ2-7; no reliable D call. The V end was cut by 1 base, the J end by 4 bases, with 9 bases between. The CDR3 length is 13 residues. Per germline, CDR1 SGHRS and CDR2 YFSETQ. Here the CDR3 reads CASSLTQDYEQYF. CDR3 DNA: TGCGCCAGCAGCTTGACTCAGGATTACGAGCAGTACTTC.

The rearrangement joins TRBV6-5 to TRBJ2-7; no reliable D call. The CDR3 is 15 residues long. The V end lost 8 bases, the J end lost 5 bases, and 22 bases lay between the germline ends. Looked up from germline, CDR1 is MNHEY and CDR2 is SVGAGI. Here the CDR3 reads CASPLPHFYLDEQYF. CDR3 in DNA: TGTGCCAGCCCCCTCCCGCATTTCTATTTGGACGAGCAGTACTTC.

The rearrangement links TRBV9 to TRBJ1-2; D is ambiguous. Germline V gene data show CDR1 as SGDLS and CDR2 as YYNGEE. Trimming removed 0 bases at V and 0 bases at J, with 6 bases between. This CDR3 is built from 14 residues. The CDR3 coding sequence is TGTGCCAGCAGCGTAGGGGCGTCTAACTATGGCTACACCTTC. It codes for CASSVGASNYGYTF.

CDR3 residues: CSARVSGGRETQYF. The CDR3 region has the DNA TGCAGTGCTAGAGTTTCAGGGGGTAGGGAGACCCAGTACTTC. V and J are TRBV20-1 and TRBJ2-5; 7 bases match TRBD1. CDR1 is DFQATT and CDR2 is SNEGSKA in the germline V gene (reference sequence). The ends lost 1 base at V and 5 bases at J; junction bases unmatched: 7. This CDR3 has 14 residues.

J is TRBJ1-5 and V is TRBV29-1, with a possible D match to TRBD1 (5 bases). V lost 5 bases to trimming and J lost 0 bases, with 14 bases between them. CDR3 length equals 15 residues. Per the germline V gene, CDR1 is SQVTM and CDR2 is ANQGSEA. The CDR3 DNA is TGCAGCGTTACGGGGGGAGGGGATAGCAATCAGCCCCAGCATTTT. This translates into CSVTGGGDSNQPQHF.

This chain uses TRBV29-1 with TRBJ2-2, with 12 nucleotides matching TRBD2. The V gene end was trimmed by 7 bases and the J gene end by 0 bases; junction bases not matched to a gene: 3. Germline CDR1 SQVTM, CDR2 ANQGSEA. This CDR3 contains 15 residues. CDR3: CSARLAGANTGELFF. The CDR3 region has the DNA TGCAGCGCCCGACTAGCGGGAGCGAACACCGGGGAGCTGTTTTTT.

The chain links TRBV12-3 or TRBV12-4 to TRBJ1-2; 7 nucleotides line up with TRBD1. Trimming at V came to 6 bases and at J to 4 bases, leaving 5 bases not matched to a gene. The CDR3 sequence is 13 residues long. The CDR3 sequence is CASSPTGIYGYTF. CDR3 nucleotide sequence: TGTGCCAGCAGCCCGACAGGGATCTATGGCTACACCTTC.

V and J are TRBV5-1 and TRBJ2-7, with 8 positions matching TRBD1. The germline V gene has CDR1 SGHRS and CDR2 YFSETQ. This CDR3 has 14 amino acids. V trimming: 4 bases; J trimming: 7 bases; junction bases outside the gene matches: 10. CDR3 bases: TGCGCCAGCAGCAGGGGACAGGCCCCCCTAGAGCAGTACTTC. It is translated as CASSRGQAPLEQYF.

Written as DNA, the CDR3 is TGCAGTGCTAGAGCGGCGGGAACTCCTCGATACAATGAGCAGTTCTTC. This codes for CSARAAGTPRYNEQFF. The chain combines TRBV20-1 with TRBJ2-1; tentative D call: TRBD2 (6 bases). The CDR3 extends over 16 amino acids. CDR1 is DFQATT and CDR2 is SNEGSKA in the germline V gene (reference sequence). V lost 1 base to trimming and J lost 4 bases, with 17 bases between them.

V gene TRBV28 combines with J gene TRBJ2-5, with 9 bases lining up with TRBD1. The germline V gene has CDR1 MDHEN and CDR2 SYDVKM. The trim removed 5 bases at V and 5 bases at J, leaving 6 bases unmatched. This CDR3 spans 14 amino acids. DNA of the CDR3: TGTGCCAGCAGTCCACAGGGGGCGCGGGAGACCCAGTACTTC. This gives the protein CASSPQGARETQYF.